The clone carrying this T cell receptor beta chain occurred a few times. Its antigen is unknown. This sample is part of a study of T-cell memory formation after mild COVID-19. In the study overall: Largely, the TCR clusters proved donor specific.

Study findings and constraints: Prior to infection, memory already included some responding clones, suggesting cross-reactive memory joined. Clones which contracted sat mainly in CM and EM if CD4+, and in EMRA if CD8+.

TCRalpha and TCRbeta libraries used 5'RACE with constant-segment primers and UMIs. TCRdb called the 5' RACE reads again in MiXCR, with one record for every CDR3 protein. The table shows some 260,000 distinct CDR3 sequences, with roughly 15% occurring only once. The germline gives CDR1 SGHTA, CDR2 FQGNSA. The CDR3 has 13 amino acids. Between the trimmed V and J ends, which lost 5 bases and 7 bases, there was a span of 15 bases. The clonotype was recovered from a young man who had mild COVID-19 (a few samples of this study predate the infection). Cell type and time point are not known. Sequences were obtained from PBMCs or a T cell subset sorted from them (not recorded which). The V and J genes are TRBV7-2 and TRBJ2-7; D assignment may be TRBD1 or TRBD2 (5 bases each). CDR3 protein: CASSPGTTREQYV. In nucleotides, the CDR3 is TGTGCCAGCAGCCCCGGGACCACTCGGGAGCAGTACGTC.